The T cell receptor beta chain under discussion was sequenced for a study of T-cell memory formation after mild COVID-19. TCRdb ran MiXCR on the 5' RACE reads and lists one entry per CDR3 protein. The sample holds approximately 180,000 distinct CDR3 sequences; around 16% are singletons and the top ten take just over 2%. Regarding the study as a whole: CD4/CD8 balance characterized clones contracting day 15 to 85, and CD4+ skew characterized later expanders.

The CDR3 extends over 14 amino acids. Trimming shortened V by 3 bases and J by 7 bases, and 16 bases separated the two germline ends. Germline-derived CDR1 and CDR2 are SGHRS and YFSETQ. A few counts support this clonotype. The antigen is not known. Sequencing was performed on PBMCs or a T cell subset sorted from them (not recorded which). The rearrangement uses TRBV5-1 and TRBJ1-2, with a weak D call TRBD1 (5 bases). The clonotype comes from an adult woman who had mild COVID-19 (a few samples of this study predate the infection). Cell type and time point are not known. Here the CDR3 reads CASSSWTGRGGYTF. As DNA, the CDR3 is TGCGCCAGCAGCTCCTGGACGGGGCGGGGTGGCTACACCTTC.